Described below is a single TCR beta chain sequence and its context. The clone's antigen remains unknown. Within one base of it there is no much larger clone, and no base qualities were kept. The library was generated by the immunoSEQ multiplex PCR assay. TCRdb took this table from immuneACCESS and kept in-frame rearrangements with V and J called. Such tables lack part of the clones; where checked against another copy, unresolved V genes explain under half of the gap, and the rest is unexplained. Recorded for this sample are approximately 97,000 clones; about 90% of them occurred a single time. Together, the top ten hold under 3% of the sample. The source of the sample is a study of control samples from healthy donors and cancer patients (dated by TCRdb to about 2020). V and J lose 4 bases and 3 bases, and a span of 11 bases separates them. The cysteine opens and the phenylalanine closes a CDR3 of 15 amino acids. The kept DNA is CDR3 alone, 45 bases in frame from the first base. Per the germline V gene, SGHRS is the CDR1 and YFSETQ is the CDR2.

The specimen sequenced was blood. The sequence came from a woman between 18 and 30 years old in good health. Recombination joined TRBV5-1 with TRBJ1-6; TRBD1 is possibly the D segment (6 matching bases). The DNA is TGCGCCAGCAGCGGAACGGACAGCTATAATTCACCCCTCCACTTT. It codes for CASSGTDSYNSPLHF.